Listed below are T cell receptor beta chains from one sample, sequenced in a study of cytomegalovirus exposure and HLA in healthy donors. The table came from immunoSEQ multiplex PCR; TCRdb's copy has only in-frame clones and leaves some out. The sample yields over 90,000 clones, approximately 64% seen once. Sequenced: PBMCs. The receptors were sampled from a woman aged 45-65 years in good health and CMV-seronegative. Each CDR3 is given with its conserved first and last residue. The D gene is left open where the match is weak.

CDR3 length,D gene,V gene,CDR3 protein
16,NA,TRBV11-2,CASSSTGLTDNYGYTF
16,TRBD2,TRBV14,CASSQDGLAGVETQYF
14,NA,TRBV11-2,CASSLAPVYEKLFF
18,NA,TRBV4-3,CASSPALRVRRNTGELFF
12,NA,TRBV5-1,CARRPRSNEQFF
14,TRBD2,TRBV30,CAWSLGGGSYEQYF
12,NA,TRBV6-5,CASSYDGLEQYF
15,TRBD1,TRBV7-3,CASSTDRGGTDTQYF
16,TRBD2,TRBV9,CASSTRLAGGGNEQFF
14,TRBD1,TRBV10-3,CANSPTGATYEQYF
13,TRBD1,TRBV2,CASSGDRQETQYF
13,TRBD1,TRBV19,CASRIDRDTEAFF
17,TRBD1,TRBV4-1,CASSQDWAGGQAAGYTF
15,TRBD1,TRBV5-1,CASGSGTENTGELFF
18,TRBD2,TRBV4-2,CASSLTSGGAQGQDTQYF
17,TRBD1,TRBV5-1,CASSLGSDRGGASPLHF
16,TRBD2,TRBV28,CASSLTSGSPYNEQFF
14,NA,TRBV18,CASSPWGGTDTQYF
11,NA,TRBV30,CAWSGPWELFF
17,TRBD2,TRBV11-3,CASRGAGTSGRRDEQFF
14,TRBD1,TRBV29-1,CSVNRQGAQETQYF
14,NA,TRBV5-4,CASSLGQIQETQYF
17,NA,TRBV14,CASSQHVRLGLTDTQYF
16,NA,TRBV2,CASSFQGRSLLHEQYF
15,NA,TRBV11-2,CASSFGGGMAYEQYF
12,TRBD1,TRBV2,CAGRGQSYEQYF
14,NA,TRBV6-1,CASSVPGGPYEQYF
15,NA,TRBV21-1,CASSKGRQGLDTQYF
15,TRBD1,TRBV18,CASYGTGVMNTEAFF